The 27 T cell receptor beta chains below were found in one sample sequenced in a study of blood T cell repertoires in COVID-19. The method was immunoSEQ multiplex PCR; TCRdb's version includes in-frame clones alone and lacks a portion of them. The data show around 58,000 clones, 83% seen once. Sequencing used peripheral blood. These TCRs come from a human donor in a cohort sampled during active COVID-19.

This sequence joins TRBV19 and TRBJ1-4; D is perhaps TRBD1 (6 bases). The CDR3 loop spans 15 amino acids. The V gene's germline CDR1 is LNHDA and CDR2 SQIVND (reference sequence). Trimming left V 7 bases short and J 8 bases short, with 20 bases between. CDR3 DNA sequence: TGTGCCAGTACTTCAGCGGGACAAGTTGGCGAAAAACTGTTTTTT. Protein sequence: CASTSAGQVGEKLFF.

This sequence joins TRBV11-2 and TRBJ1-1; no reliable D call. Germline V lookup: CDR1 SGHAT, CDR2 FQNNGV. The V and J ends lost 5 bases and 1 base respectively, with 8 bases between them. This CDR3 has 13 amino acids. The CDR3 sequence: CASSDYRNTEAFF. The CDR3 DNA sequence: TGTGCCAGCAGCGACTACAGGAACACTGAAGCTTTCTTT.

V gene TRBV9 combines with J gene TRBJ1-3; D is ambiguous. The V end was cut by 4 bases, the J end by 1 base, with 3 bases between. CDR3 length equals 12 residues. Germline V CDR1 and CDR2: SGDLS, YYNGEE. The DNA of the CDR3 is TGTGCCAGCAGCCCTTCTGGAAACACCATATATTTT. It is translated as CASSPSGNTIYF.

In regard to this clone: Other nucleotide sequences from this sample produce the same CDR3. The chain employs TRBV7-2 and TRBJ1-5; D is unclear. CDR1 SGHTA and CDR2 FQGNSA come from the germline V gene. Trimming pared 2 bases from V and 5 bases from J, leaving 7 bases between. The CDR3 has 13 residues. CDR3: CASSLFRDQPQHF. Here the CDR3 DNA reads TGTGCCAGCAGCTTATTCCGGGATCAGCCCCAGCATTTT.

For the CDR3, the DNA is TGTGCCAGCAGCTTTACAGGGAGCCCCTCTCCTCGCGAGCAGTACTTC. Its protein is CASSFTGSPSPREQYF. The V and J genes are TRBV7-2 and TRBJ2-7; possible D gene TRBD1, 6 bases. Trimming removed 3 bases at V and 6 bases at J, with 21 bases between. This CDR3 comprises 16 residues. From germline, CDR1 is SGHTA and CDR2 FQGNSA.

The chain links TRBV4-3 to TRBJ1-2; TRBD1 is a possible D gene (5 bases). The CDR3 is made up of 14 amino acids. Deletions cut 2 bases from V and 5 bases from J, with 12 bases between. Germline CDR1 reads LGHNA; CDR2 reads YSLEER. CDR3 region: CASSQSGGGYGYTF. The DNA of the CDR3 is TGCGCCAGCAGCCAATCGGGGGGTGGATATGGCTACACCTTC.

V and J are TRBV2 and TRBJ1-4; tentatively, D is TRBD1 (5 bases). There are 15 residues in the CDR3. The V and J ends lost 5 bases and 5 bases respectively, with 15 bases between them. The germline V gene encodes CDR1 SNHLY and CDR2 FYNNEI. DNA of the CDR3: TGTGCCAGCAGTCAGAGACAGCTCTTCAATGAAAAACTGTTTTTT. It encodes CASSQRQLFNEKLFF.

The CDR3 region has the DNA TGTGCCAGTAGGCTCCCTGGACTAGCGGGCACCGGGGAGCTGTTTTTT. Encoded protein: CASRLPGLAGTGELFF. The V gene is TRBV19, the J gene TRBJ2-2; 11 nucleotides match TRBD2. The CDR3 length is 16 residues. Germline loops: CDR1 LNHDA, CDR2 SQIVND (reference sequence). J gave up 4 bases and V 6 bases, and 7 bases lay outside the gene matches.

The CDR3 DNA reads TGTGCCAGCAGTGATGTCAGCGGGGAGGGCACAGATACGCAGTATTTT. Amino acid sequence: CASSDVSGEGTDTQYF. The chain uses TRBV6-1 and TRBJ2-3; 7 nucleotides align to TRBD2. The CDR3 length is 16 residues. Germline CDR1 MNHNS, CDR2 SASEGT. The trim removed 3 bases at V and 1 base at J, leaving 7 bases unmatched.

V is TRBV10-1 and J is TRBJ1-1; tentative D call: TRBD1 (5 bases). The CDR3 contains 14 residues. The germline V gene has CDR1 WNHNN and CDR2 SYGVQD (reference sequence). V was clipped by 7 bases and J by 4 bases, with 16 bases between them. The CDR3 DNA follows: TGCGCCAGCAACCCGGGGGGGGGTAGCACTGAAGCTTTCTTT. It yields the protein CASNPGGGSTEAFF.

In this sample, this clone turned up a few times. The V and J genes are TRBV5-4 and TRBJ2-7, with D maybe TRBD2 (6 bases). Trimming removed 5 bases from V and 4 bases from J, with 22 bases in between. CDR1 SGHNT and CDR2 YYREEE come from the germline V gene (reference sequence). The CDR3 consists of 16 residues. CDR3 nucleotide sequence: TGTGCCAGCAGGGGGAGGACGGAACATGGTGGGTACGAGCAGTACTTC. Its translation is CASRGRTEHGGYEQYF. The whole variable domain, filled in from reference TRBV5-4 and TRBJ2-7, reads ETGVTQSPTHLIKTRGQQVTLRCSSQSGHNTVSWYQQALGQGPQFIFQYYREEENGRGNFPPRFSGLQFPNYSSELNVNALELDDSALYLCASRGRTEHGGYEQYFGPGTRLTVT.

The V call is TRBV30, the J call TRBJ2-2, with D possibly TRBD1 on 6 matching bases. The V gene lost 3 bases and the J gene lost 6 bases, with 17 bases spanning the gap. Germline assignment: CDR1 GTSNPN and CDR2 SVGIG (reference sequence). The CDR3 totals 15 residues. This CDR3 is CAWRPDRLLAGELFF. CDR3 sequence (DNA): TGTGCCTGGAGACCAGACAGGCTCCTTGCCGGGGAGCTGTTTTTT.

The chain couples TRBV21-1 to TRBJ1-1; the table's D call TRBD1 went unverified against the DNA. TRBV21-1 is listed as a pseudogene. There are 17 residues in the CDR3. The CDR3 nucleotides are TGTGCCAGCACCCTTCCGTCCCCCGGGACAGAGAACACTGAAGCTTTCTTT. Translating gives CASTLPSPGTENTEAFF.

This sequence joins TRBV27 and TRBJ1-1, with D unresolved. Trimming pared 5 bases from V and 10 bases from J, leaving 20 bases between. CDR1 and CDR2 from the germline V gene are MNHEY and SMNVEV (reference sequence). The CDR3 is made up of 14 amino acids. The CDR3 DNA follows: TGTGCCAGCAGTCCTCAGACCGCCGGGGTAGGAGCTTTCTTT. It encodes CASSPQTAGVGAFF.

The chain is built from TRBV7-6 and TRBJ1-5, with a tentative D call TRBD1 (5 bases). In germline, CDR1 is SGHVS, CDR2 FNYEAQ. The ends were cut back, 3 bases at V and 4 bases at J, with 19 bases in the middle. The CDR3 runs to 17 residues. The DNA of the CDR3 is TGTGCCAGCAGCTTGGCGGGGGGAAGAACCTTGAATCAGCCCCAGCATTTT. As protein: CASSLAGGRTLNQPQHF.

CDR3 coding DNA: TGTGCCACCAGTGACCCTGGGAGGGATCTGCGGGAGACCCAGTACTTC. Protein: CATSDPGRDLRETQYF. The chain is built from TRBV24-1 and TRBJ2-5; 7 bases fit TRBD2. Per the germline V gene, CDR1 is KGHDR and CDR2 is SFDVKD. This CDR3 has 16 residues. Unmatched junction bases numbered 12, after V lost 4 bases and J lost 5 bases.

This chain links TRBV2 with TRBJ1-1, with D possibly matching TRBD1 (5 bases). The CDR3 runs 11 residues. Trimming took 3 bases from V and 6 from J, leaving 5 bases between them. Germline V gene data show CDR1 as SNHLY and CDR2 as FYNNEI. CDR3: CASSDRAEAFF. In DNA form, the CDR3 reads TGTGCCAGCAGTGACAGGGCTGAAGCTTTCTTT.

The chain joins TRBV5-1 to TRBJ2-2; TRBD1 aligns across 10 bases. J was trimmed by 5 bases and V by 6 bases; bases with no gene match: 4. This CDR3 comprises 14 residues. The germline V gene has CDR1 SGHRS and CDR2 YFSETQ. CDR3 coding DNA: TGCGCCAGCAATGGGACAGGGGTTACCGGGGAGCTGTTTTTT. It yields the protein CASNGTGVTGELFF. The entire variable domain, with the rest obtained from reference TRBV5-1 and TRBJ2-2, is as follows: KAGVTQTPRYLIKTRGQQVTLSCSPISGHRSVSWYQQTPGQGLQFLFEYFSETQRNKGNFPGRFSGRQFSNSRSEMNVSTLELGDSALYLCASNGTGVTGELFFGEGSRLTVL.

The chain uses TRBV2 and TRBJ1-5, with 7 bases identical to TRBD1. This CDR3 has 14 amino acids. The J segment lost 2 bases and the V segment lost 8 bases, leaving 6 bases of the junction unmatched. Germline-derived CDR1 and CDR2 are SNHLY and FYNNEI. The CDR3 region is CASADRVGNQPQHF. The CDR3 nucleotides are TGTGCCAGCGCAGACAGGGTCGGCAATCAGCCCCAGCATTTT.

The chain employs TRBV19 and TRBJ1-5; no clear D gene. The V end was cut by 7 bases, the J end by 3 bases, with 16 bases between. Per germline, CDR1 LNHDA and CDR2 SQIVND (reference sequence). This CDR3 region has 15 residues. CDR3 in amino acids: CASTGWFVPNQPQHF. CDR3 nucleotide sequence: TGTGCCAGTACAGGATGGTTCGTCCCCAATCAGCCCCAGCATTTT.

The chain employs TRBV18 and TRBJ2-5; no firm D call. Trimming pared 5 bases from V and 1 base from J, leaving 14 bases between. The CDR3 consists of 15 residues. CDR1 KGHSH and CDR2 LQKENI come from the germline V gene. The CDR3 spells CASSTSRSAQETQYF. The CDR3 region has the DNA TGTGCCAGCTCAACGTCCAGGTCCGCCCAAGAGACCCAGTACTTC. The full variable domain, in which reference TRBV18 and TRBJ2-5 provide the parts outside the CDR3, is NAGVMQNPRHLVRRRGQEARLRCSPMKGHSHVYWYRQLPEEGLKFMVYLQKENIIDESGMPKERFSAEFPKEGPSILRIQQVVRGDSAAYFCASSTSRSAQETQYFGPGTRLLVL.

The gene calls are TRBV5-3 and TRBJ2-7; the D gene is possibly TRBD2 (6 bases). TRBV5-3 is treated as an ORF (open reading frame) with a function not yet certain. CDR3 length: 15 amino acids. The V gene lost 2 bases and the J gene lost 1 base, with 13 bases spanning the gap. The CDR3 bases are TGTGCCAGAAGCTTTCAGGACTACCGATCCTACGAGCAGTACTTC. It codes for CARSFQDYRSYEQYF.

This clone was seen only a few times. CDR3 region: CASSPATGGDQPQHF. The CDR3 bases are TGTGCCAGCTCACCTGCGACAGGGGGCGACCAGCCCCAGCATTTT. The chain recombines TRBV18 with TRBJ1-5; 10 bases are shared with TRBD1. Germline V gene data show CDR1 as KGHSH and CDR2 as LQKENI. This CDR3 is 15 amino acids long. Trimming removed 3 bases from V and 7 bases from J; junction bases left unmatched: 6.

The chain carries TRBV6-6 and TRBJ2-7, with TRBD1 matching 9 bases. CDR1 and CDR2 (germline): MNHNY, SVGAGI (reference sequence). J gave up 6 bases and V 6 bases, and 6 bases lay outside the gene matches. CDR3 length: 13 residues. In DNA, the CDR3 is TGTGCCAGCAGCCTTAGACAGGGGGGCGAGCAGTACTTC. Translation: CASSLRQGGEQYF.

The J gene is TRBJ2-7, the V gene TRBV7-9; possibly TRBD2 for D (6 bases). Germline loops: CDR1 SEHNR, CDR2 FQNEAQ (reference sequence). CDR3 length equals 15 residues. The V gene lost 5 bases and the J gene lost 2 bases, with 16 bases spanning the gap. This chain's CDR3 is CASSPMAGTAYEQYF. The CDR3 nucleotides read TGTGCCAGCAGCCCCATGGCGGGGACCGCCTACGAGCAGTACTTC.

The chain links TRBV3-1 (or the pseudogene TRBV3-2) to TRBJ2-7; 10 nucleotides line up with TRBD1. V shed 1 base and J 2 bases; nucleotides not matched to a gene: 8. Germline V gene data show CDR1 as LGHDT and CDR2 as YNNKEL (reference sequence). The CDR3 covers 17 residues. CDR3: CASSQGTGGLKTYEQYF. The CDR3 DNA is TGTGCCAGCAGCCAAGGGACAGGGGGTCTGAAAACCTACGAGCAGTACTTC.

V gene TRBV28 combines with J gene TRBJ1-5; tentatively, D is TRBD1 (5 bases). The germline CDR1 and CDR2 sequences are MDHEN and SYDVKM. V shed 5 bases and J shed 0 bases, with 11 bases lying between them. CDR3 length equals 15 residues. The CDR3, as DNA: TGTGCCAGCAGTCCCTCAGGGCGTAGCAATCAGCCCCAGCATTTT. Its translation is CASSPSGRSNQPQHF.